Included here is one TCR beta chain sequence, with context. Its target is unknown. The data belong to a study of cytomegalovirus exposure and HLA in healthy donors. Findings and caveats of the study: An Asian-associated ancestry cluster reportedly showed fewer N-insertions than the approximately 670-donor mean in a later analysis. Accurate HLA-A and HLA-B prediction from TCR beta sequences was reported for most subjects.

Primers included in the PCR were 60 Vbeta and 13 Jbeta primers. Profiled with immunoSEQ multiplex PCR; TCRdb holds only in-frame clones, not every one. The sample carries around 100,000 clones, 70% recorded once. This receptor was identified in a man aged 35 to 55 in good health and CMV-seropositive. Material: PBMCs.

CDR3 residues: CASSPRDYGYTF. The CDR3 nucleotides are TGTGCCAGCTCACCACGAGACTATGGCTACACCTTC. This rearrangement joins TRBV18 to TRBJ1-2; D is undetermined. This CDR3 contains 12 residues. The V and J ends lost 1 base and 3 bases respectively, with 3 bases between them. Germline V gene sequence: CDR1 KGHSH, CDR2 LQKENI.